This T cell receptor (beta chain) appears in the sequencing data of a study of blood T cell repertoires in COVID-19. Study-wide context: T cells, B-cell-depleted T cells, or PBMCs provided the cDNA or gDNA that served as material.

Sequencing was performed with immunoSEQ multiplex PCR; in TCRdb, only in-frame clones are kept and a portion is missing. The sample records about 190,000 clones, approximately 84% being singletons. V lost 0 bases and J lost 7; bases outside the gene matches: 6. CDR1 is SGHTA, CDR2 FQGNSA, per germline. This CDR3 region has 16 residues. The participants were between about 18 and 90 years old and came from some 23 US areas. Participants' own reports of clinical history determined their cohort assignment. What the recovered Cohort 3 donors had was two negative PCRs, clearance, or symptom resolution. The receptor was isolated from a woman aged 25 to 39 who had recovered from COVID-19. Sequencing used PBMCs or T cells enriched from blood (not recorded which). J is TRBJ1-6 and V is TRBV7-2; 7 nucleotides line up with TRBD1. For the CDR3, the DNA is TGTGCCAGCAGCTTAGCAGGACAGGTTAGGAATTCACCCCTCCACTTT. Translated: CASSLAGQVRNSPLHF.